Listed below are T cell receptor beta chains from one sample, sequenced in a study of cytomegalovirus exposure and HLA in healthy donors. The assay was immunoSEQ multiplex PCR, and TCRdb's table has in-frame clones only and misses some. The sample lists roughly 180,000 clones, around 80% occurring once. Sequenced material: PBMCs. The source of these receptors is a girl aged 5-17 years in good health and CMV-seropositive. CDR3s include the opening cysteine and the closing phenylalanine or tryptophan.

V: TRBV18; length: 14; J: TRBJ2-7; CDR3: CASSPGRETYEQYF
V: TRBV7-9; length: 14; J: TRBJ2-7; CDR3: CASSLQGAIYEQYF
V: TRBV4-1; length: 15; J: TRBJ2-7; CDR3: CASSQEVAVTYEQYF
V: TRBV29-1; length: 14; J: TRBJ1-4; CDR3: CSVEGQGGNEKLFF
V: TRBV5-1; length: 16; J: TRBJ2-7; CDR3: CASSLAPSGRAYEQYF
V: TRBV18; length: 15; J: TRBJ2-3; CDR3: CASPRGTIGTDTQYF
V: TRBV19; length: 13; J: TRBJ1-5; CDR3: CASSITQFQPQHF
V: TRBV7-9; length: 15; J: TRBJ1-5; CDR3: CASSPTGTANQPQHF
V: TRBV9; length: 12; J: TRBJ1-1; CDR3: CASSVVTTEAFF
V: TRBV19; length: 16; J: TRBJ2-7; CDR3: CASSMQKSGATWEQYF
V: TRBV5-4; length: 17; J: TRBJ2-3; CDR3: CASSPASGLGSTDTQYF
V: TRBV9; length: 18; J: TRBJ2-1; CDR3: CASSVERIEASGLNEQFF
V: TRBV7-2; length: 16; J: TRBJ2-7; CDR3: CASSPRRDRLSYEQYF
V: TRBV7-8; length: 15; J: TRBJ2-1; CDR3: CASSLTGGGLNEQFF
V: TRBV9; length: 18; J: TRBJ2-6; CDR3: CASSVRDRVSVGANVLTF
V: TRBV11-2; length: 15; J: TRBJ1-1; CDR3: CASSLEGQAGTEAFF
V: TRBV19; length: 12; J: TRBJ1-2; CDR3: CASRGRNYGYTF
V: TRBV6-1; length: 15; J: TRBJ2-1; CDR3: CASRTGLAGNNEQFF
V: TRBV6-4; length: 13; J: TRBJ1-4; CDR3: CASSRSTNEKLFF
V: TRBV5-1; length: 16; J: TRBJ2-7; CDR3: CASSLVFGRGRHEQYF
V: TRBV18; length: 16; J: TRBJ1-3; CDR3: CASSSRQGVHGNTIYF
V: TRBV6-5; length: 14; J: TRBJ2-7; CDR3: CASSYSGGISEQYF
V: TRBV11-2; length: 18; J: TRBJ2-1; CDR3: CASSLEGGNRSPYNEQFF
V: TRBV29-1; length: 13; J: TRBJ1-2; CDR3: CSVLGQANYGYTF
V: TRBV7-2; length: 13; J: TRBJ2-7; CDR3: CASSLPLAGEMYF
V: TRBV30; length: 15; J: TRBJ2-7; CDR3: CAWSVQTSQGYEQYF
V: TRBV29-1; length: 11; J: TRBJ2-3; CDR3: CSVAGTDTQYF
V: TRBV5-4; length: 16; J: TRBJ1-1; CDR3: CASSLPGAVPNTEAFF
V: TRBV19; length: 14; J: TRBJ2-1; CDR3: CASKLAGLTNEQFF
V: TRBV30; length: 12; J: TRBJ1-2; CDR3: CAWSRSKDGYTF
V: TRBV14; length: 15; J: TRBJ2-5; CDR3: CASSQRLAGGETQYF